The next 20 T cell receptor beta chains were all read from a single sample in a study of vaccination effects on CD4 cells after COVID-19. TCRdb's table, derived via immunoSEQ multiplex PCR, lists solely in-frame clones and lacks some. The sample holds 25,000 to 30,000 clones, 80% to 85% seen once. Before sequencing, viral peptide pools were used by the ViraFEST assay to expand antigen-specific CD4+ T cells. CD4+ T cell isolation took place after 10 days of culture. Each participant received a vaccine that was either BNT162b2 or mRNA-1273, given as two doses. Their recognized antigens are unknown. The input for sequencing was CD4+ T cells from PBMCs cultured with SARS-CoV-2 spike peptides, taken after COVID-19 vaccination. These receptors were taken from a human donor who received a COVID-19 vaccine. Some clones in this sample may be carry-over from other donors' samples.

This chain links TRBV18 with TRBJ1-1; D is undetermined. The CDR3 is 15 residues long. V was shortened by 3 bases and J by 0 bases, with 11 bases between the two germline ends. The germline V gene encodes CDR1 KGHSH and CDR2 LQKENI. The CDR3 DNA reads as TGTGCCAGCTCACCTTTTTCGGATATGAACACTGAAGCTTTCTTT. Amino acid sequence: CASSPFSDMNTEAFF.

This clone turned up a few times. V gene TRBV11-1 combines with J gene TRBJ1-1, with D tentatively TRBD1 (5 bases). Germline lookup yields CDR1 SGHAT and CDR2 FQDESV (reference sequence). The ends were cut back, 4 bases at V and 4 bases at J, with 13 bases in the middle. The CDR3 runs to 14 residues. The CDR3 here is CASSSDGTGTEAFF. CDR3 nucleotide sequence: TGTGCCAGCAGCTCTGACGGGACGGGCACTGAAGCTTTCTTT.

This clone was seen more than once but under ten times. The chain couples TRBV24-1 to TRBJ2-1; possibly TRBD1 or TRBD2 for D (7 bases each). Per germline, CDR1 KGHDR and CDR2 SFDVKD. This CDR3 contains 16 residues. The V end lost 4 bases, the J end lost 3 bases, and 15 bases lay between the germline ends. The CDR3 region is CATSDPRGGLYNEQFF. CDR3 nucleotide sequence: TGTGCCACCAGTGACCCCAGGGGGGGACTCTACAATGAGCAGTTCTTC.

CDR3 nucleotide sequence: TGCGCCAGCAGCGGGTCAAGTCCGTACACCGGGGAGCTGTTTTTT. Amino acid sequence: CASSGSSPYTGELFF. The chain links TRBV5-1 to TRBJ2-2; D unresolved. V dropped 4 bases and J dropped 3 bases, with 13 bases sitting between them. The CDR3 runs 15 residues. The germline gives CDR1 SGHRS, CDR2 YFSETQ.

This sequence joins TRBV5-1 and TRBJ1-3, with 9 bases identical to TRBD1. The CDR3 spans 15 residues. The ends lost 0 bases at V and 2 bases at J; junction bases unmatched: 0. Germline CDR1 and CDR2: SGHRS and YFSETQ. This chain's CDR3 is CASSLGQGAGNTIYF. As DNA, the CDR3 is TGCGCCAGCAGCTTGGGACAGGGGGCTGGAAACACCATATATTTT. Filled out from reference TRBV5-1 and TRBJ1-3, the complete variable domain reads KAGVTQTPRYLIKTRGQQVTLSCSPISGHRSVSWYQQTPGQGLQFLFEYFSETQRNKGNFPGRFSGRQFSNSRSEMNVSTLELGDSALYLCASSLGQGAGNTIYFGEGSWLTVV.

CDR3 coding DNA: TGTGCCAGCAGCTTTACAGCCTTAGGCAATGAGCAGTTCTTC. Amino acids: CASSFTALGNEQFF. This sequence joins TRBV11-3 and TRBJ2-1; D is ambiguous. This CDR3 has 14 residues. Germline CDR1 SGHNT, CDR2 YENEEA. V was cut by 3 bases and J by 6 bases, with 12 bases left in between. Full variable domain (missing parts from reference TRBV11-3 and TRBJ2-1): EAGVVQSPRYKIIEKKQPVAFWCNPISGHNTLYWYLQNLGQGPELLIRYENEEAVDDSQLPKDRFSAERLKGVDSTLKIQPAELGDSAVYLCASSFTALGNEQFFGPGTRLTVL.

The chain carries TRBV19 and TRBJ1-2, with 7 bases aligning to TRBD1. CDR1 LNHDA and CDR2 SQIVND come from the germline V gene (reference sequence). The CDR3 runs to 16 residues. J was trimmed by 0 bases and V by 5 bases; bases with no gene match: 9. As DNA, the CDR3 is TGTGCCAGTAGTCTCCTAGCCCAGGGGGCTAACTATGGCTACACCTTC. Protein: CASSLLAQGANYGYTF.

The chain couples TRBV6-5 to TRBJ2-7, with 7 bases matching TRBD2. Germline trimming cut 7 bases from V and 0 bases from J; bases unmatched to any gene: 6. In germline, CDR1 is MNHEY, CDR2 SVGAGI. The CDR3 is 14 amino acids. CDR3 sequence (DNA): TGTGCCAGCAAACCCCGGGAGGCCTCCTACGAGCAGTACGTC. It is translated as CASKPREASYEQYV.

J is TRBJ2-2 and V is TRBV25-1, with 7 bases identical to TRBD2. Germline values: CDR1 MGHDK, CDR2 SYGVNS. J gave up 1 base and V 1 base, and 3 bases lay outside the gene matches. The CDR3 consists of 16 residues. The chain's CDR3 is CASSELGGGNTGELFF. For the CDR3, the DNA is TGTGCCAGCAGTGAATTAGGCGGGGGGAACACCGGGGAGCTGTTTTTT.

J is TRBJ1-3 and V is TRBV30; possible D gene TRBD1, 5 bases. Trimming pared 2 bases from V and 0 bases from J, leaving 20 bases between. CDR1 and CDR2 from the germline V gene are GTSNPN and SVGIG (reference sequence). The CDR3 loop spans 18 amino acids. The CDR3 nucleotides are TGTGCCTGGAGTCCCGATAGGGCAGGGCGAAGCTCTGGAAACACCATATATTTT. It yields the protein CAWSPDRAGRSSGNTIYF.

The CDR3 here is CASSSGTVNTEAFF. The CDR3 nucleotides read TGTGCCAGCAGTTCCGGGACGGTGAACACTGAAGCTTTCTTT. The chain recombines TRBV27 with TRBJ1-1; perhaps TRBD1 as D (5 bases). The ends were cut back, 4 bases at V and 0 bases at J, with 9 bases in the middle. This CDR3 region has 14 residues. Germline V lookup: CDR1 MNHEY, CDR2 SMNVEV (reference sequence).

CDR3: CASSLDLNTGSFF. CDR3 in DNA: TGTGCCAGCAGCTTAGATCTGAACACAGGCTCTTTCTTT. This chain joins TRBV11-2 and TRBJ1-1, with a weak D call TRBD1 (5 bases). V was cut by 0 bases and J by 12 bases, with 14 bases left in between. The CDR3 runs 13 residues. CDR1 and CDR2 (germline): SGHAT, FQNNGV. Drawing the rest from reference TRBV11-2 and TRBJ1-1, the complete variable domain is EAGVAQSPRYKIIEKRQSVAFWCNPISGHATLYWYQQILGQGPKLLIQFQNNGVVDDSQLPKDRFSAERLKGVDSTLKIQPAKLEDSAVYLCASSLDLNTGSFFGQGTRLTVV.

The chain carries TRBV29-1 and TRBJ1-2; D gene unclear. The CDR3 covers 12 residues. The V end was cut by 6 bases, the J end by 4 bases, with 12 bases between. Germline V CDR1 and CDR2: SQVTM, ANQGSEA. In nucleotides, the CDR3 is TGCAGCGTACAGACCCAATTCTATGGCTACACCTTC. Translating gives CSVQTQFYGYTF.

V and J are TRBV12-3 or TRBV12-4 and TRBJ1-5; possibly TRBD1 for D (5 bases). The CDR3 length is 12 residues. V was clipped by 4 bases and J by 11 bases, with 12 bases between them. The CDR3 region has the DNA TGTGCCAGCAGTTGGGGCTTCAAGGCCCAGCATTTT. This codes for CASSWGFKAQHF.

The V gene is TRBV19, the J gene TRBJ1-5; D is uncertain. Germline V gene data show CDR1 as LNHDA and CDR2 as SQIVND (reference sequence). The CDR3 consists of 16 residues. V was clipped by 10 bases and J by 3 bases, with 22 bases between them. This chain's CDR3 is CATSSLNTVNNQPQHF. In DNA form, the CDR3 reads TGTGCCACCAGCTCCCTAAATACAGTGAACAATCAGCCCCAGCATTTT.

J is TRBJ2-5 and V is TRBV30; possible D gene TRBD2, 6 bases. CDR3 size: 13 residues. The germline V gene encodes CDR1 GTSNPN and CDR2 SVGIG (reference sequence). Trimming left V 2 bases short and J 4 bases short, with 11 bases between. In DNA, the CDR3 is TGTGCCTGGAGTCCGGGGGTTCGAGAGACCCAGTACTTC. Its translation is CAWSPGVRETQYF.

The rearrangement joins TRBV5-1 to TRBJ1-1; D is undetermined. The CDR3 loop spans 14 amino acids. The germline CDR1 and CDR2 sequences are SGHRS and YFSETQ. V gave up 6 bases and J gave up 1 base, with 13 bases separating them. CDR3 DNA sequence: TGCGCCAGCAAGCAGACCGACTCGAACACTGAAGCTTTCTTT. This sequence encodes CASKQTDSNTEAFF.

The V call is TRBV4-1, the J call TRBJ1-4; D might be TRBD1 (5 bases). CDR1 and CDR2 (germline): MGHRA, YSYEKL. Between the trimmed V and J ends, which lost 8 bases and 3 bases, there was a span of 19 bases. CDR3 length: 16 amino acids. CDR3 loop: CASSMRGLVANEKLFF. In nucleotides, the CDR3 is TGCGCCAGCTCCATGAGGGGACTGGTGGCTAATGAAAAACTGTTTTTT.

The chain joins TRBV29-1 to TRBJ2-5, with TRBD1 identical over 7 bases. Trimming cost V 4 bases and J 4 bases; bases outside gene matches: 3. Germline V gene sequence: CDR1 SQVTM, CDR2 ANQGSEA. The CDR3 has 12 amino acids. The CDR3 sequence: CSVGAGGETQYF. CDR3 nucleotide sequence: TGCAGCGTTGGGGCAGGGGGAGAGACCCAGTACTTC.

This clone was seen just once. The V and J genes are TRBV2 and TRBJ2-2, with 8 positions matching TRBD2. Germline values: CDR1 SNHLY, CDR2 FYNNEI. Germline trimming cut 3 bases from V and 6 bases from J; bases unmatched to any gene: 3. The length of the CDR3 is 14 residues. CDR3 nucleotides: TGTGCCAGCAGTGAGGGACTAGGTCCCGGGGAGCTGTTTTTT. Protein sequence: CASSEGLGPGELFF.